The source of this T cell receptor (beta chain) is a study of identical twins. TCRdb used MiXCR to reprocess the 5' RACE reads, holding one entry per CDR3 protein. In the table there are around 200,000 distinct CDR3 sequences, about a tenth of which are singletons. A few counts support this clonotype. As yet, its antigen is unknown. General study results and limits: Conclusions leaned on cross-sectional statistical analysis and did not track the same donors over time. Insertion counts were lower in abundant cord blood beta clonotypes, a trend that memory repertoires did not show.

CDR1 is DFQATT and CDR2 is SNEGSKA in the germline V gene (reference sequence). Trimming took 0 bases from V and 4 from J, leaving 18 bases between them. CDR3 size: 17 residues. Among all donors, each was a healthy Caucasian. The chain uses TRBV20-1 and TRBJ2-2, with a weak D call TRBD2 (5 bases). The clonotype was recovered from a woman aged 18 to 35 in good health. The sample was memory (CD45RO+) T cells sorted from blood. The CDR3 sequence is CSARDPDRGFSTGELFF. CDR3 nucleotide sequence: TGCAGTGCTAGAGACCCGGACCGGGGTTTTAGCACCGGGGAGCTGTTTTTT.